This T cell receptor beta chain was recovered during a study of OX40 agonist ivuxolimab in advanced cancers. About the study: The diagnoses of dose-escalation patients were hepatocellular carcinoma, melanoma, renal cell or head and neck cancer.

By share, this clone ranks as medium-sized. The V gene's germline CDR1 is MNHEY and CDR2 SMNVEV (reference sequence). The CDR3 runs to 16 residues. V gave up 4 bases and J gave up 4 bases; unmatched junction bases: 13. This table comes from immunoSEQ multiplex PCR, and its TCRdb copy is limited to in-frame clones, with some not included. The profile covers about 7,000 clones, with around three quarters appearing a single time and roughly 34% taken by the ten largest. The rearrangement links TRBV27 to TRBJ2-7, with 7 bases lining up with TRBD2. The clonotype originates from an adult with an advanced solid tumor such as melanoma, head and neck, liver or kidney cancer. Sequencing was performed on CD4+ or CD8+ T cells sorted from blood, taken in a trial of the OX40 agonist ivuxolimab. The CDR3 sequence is CASSSLLKGLPYEQYF. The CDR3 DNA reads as TGTGCCAGCAGTTCCCTCTTAAAGGGACTACCGTACGAGCAGTACTTC.